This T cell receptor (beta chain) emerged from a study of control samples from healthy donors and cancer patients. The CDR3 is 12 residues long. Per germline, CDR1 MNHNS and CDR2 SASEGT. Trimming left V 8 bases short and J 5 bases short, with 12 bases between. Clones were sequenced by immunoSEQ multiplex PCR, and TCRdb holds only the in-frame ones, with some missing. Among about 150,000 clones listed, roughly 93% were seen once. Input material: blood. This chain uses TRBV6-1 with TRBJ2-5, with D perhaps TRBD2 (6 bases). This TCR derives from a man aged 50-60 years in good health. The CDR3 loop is CASELGGETQYF. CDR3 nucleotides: TGTGCCAGCGAGCTTGGGGGGGAGACCCAGTACTTC.